This is a list of T cell receptor beta chains from one sample in a study of T cell repertoires in cytomegalovirus infection. TCRdb passed the reads through MiXCR, listing each CDR3 protein once. Of roughly 150,000 distinct CDR3 sequences in the sample, about 25% were seen once. The sequencing input was PBMCs. The receptors here all came from a human donor in good health (CMV status not recorded). Some clones in this sample may be carry-over from other donors' samples. Both conserved end residues are part of each CDR3. A D gene is named only where the DNA matches it firmly. Where a row states a size, it is once, few, many or the class of an expanded clone; other rows omit it.

TRBD2 | TRBJ2-7 | . | TRBV20-1 | TGCAGTGCTGGGGGTGAGGGGACTAGCGGGAGTTCCTACGAGCAGTACTTC | CSAGGEGTSGSSYEQYF
. | TRBJ1-1 | . | TRBV7-3 | TGTGCCAGCAGCCCCGAGGGGTGGACGACGGGCACTGAAGCTTTCTTT | CASSPEGWTTGTEAFF
. | TRBJ1-1 | once | TRBV28 | TGTGCCAGCAGTGCGTCACAGGAGGGGGACACTGAAGCTTTCTTT | CASSASQEGDTEAFF
. | TRBJ2-1 | few | TRBV20-1 | TGCAGTGCTAGAGATCCTTACAATGAGCAGTTCTTC | CSARDPYNEQFF
TRBD1 | TRBJ2-5 | many | TRBV7-2 | TGTGCCAGCGTAGGGACAGCCCAAGAGACCCAGTACTTC | CASVGTAQETQYF
. | TRBJ1-2 | . | TRBV2 | TGTGCCAGCTTTAGGGCAGGGGCTTATGGCTACACCTTC | CASFRAGAYGYTF
. | TRBJ2-3 | few | TRBV11-3 | TGTGCCAGCAACTCGGGACGGACCGCAGATACGCAGTATTTT | CASNSGRTADTQYF
. | TRBJ2-3 | few | TRBV6-1 | TGTGCCAGCAGTGAAGGGCCAGGGCCGACAGATACGCAGTATTTT | CASSEGPGPTDTQYF
. | TRBJ2-5 | . | TRBV28 | TGTGCCAGCAGTTTATTATCTTCTGGTCGACCGAGAGGGACCCAGTACTTC | CASSLLSSGRPRGTQYF
TRBD1 | TRBJ1-5 | few | TRBV2 | TGTGCCAGCAATCGGCGACAGGGGATCAATCAGCCCCAGCATTTT | CASNRRQGINQPQHF
. | TRBJ2-7 | many | TRBV7-2 | TGTGCCAGCAGCTTAGTCCCGGGGTCAGGCTACGAGCAGTACTTC | CASSLVPGSGYEQYF
. | TRBJ1-1 | few | TRBV19 | TGTGCCAGTAGAGGGGAGGATCGCACTGAAGCTTTCTTT | CASRGEDRTEAFF
TRBD2 | TRBJ2-1 | few | TRBV3-1 | TGTGCCAGCAGCCAAGATCTGACTAGCGGACCCTACAATGAGCAGTTCTTC | CASSQDLTSGPYNEQFF
. | TRBJ2-3 | few | TRBV28 | TGTGCCAGCAGTTTACTCTCCCAGGAGACAGATACGCAGTATTTT | CASSLLSQETDTQYF
. | TRBJ2-3 | . | TRBV18 | TGTGCCAGCTCACCACCAACCGGATCTCCCACAGATACGCAGTATTTT | CASSPPTGSPTDTQYF
. | TRBJ1-1 | many | TRBV7-2 | TGTGCCAGCAGCTTAGCTCGAGAAACTGAAGCTTTCTTT | CASSLARETEAFF
TRBD1 | TRBJ1-4 | many | TRBV10-3 | TGTGCCATCAGAGAGGACAGGGCTAATGAAAAACTGTTTTTT | CAIREDRANEKLFF
. | TRBJ2-1 | few | TRBV7-3 | TGTGCCAGCAGCCTATTGGGACCGGCGGATGAGCAGTTCTTC | CASSLLGPADEQFF
. | TRBJ2-1 | many | TRBV7-3 | TGTGCCAGCAGCTCACACCCGGGACTCGGGGGAGATAATGAGCAGTTCTTC | CASSSHPGLGGDNEQFF
. | TRBJ2-7 | . | TRBV20-1 | TGCAGTGCTACAGGGGTTTACGAGCAGTACTTC | CSATGVYEQYF
TRBD1 | TRBJ2-3 | . | TRBV5-1 | TGCGCCAGCAGCCGCGCGGACAGGGGCCCAGATACGCAGTATTTT | CASSRADRGPDTQYF
TRBD1 | TRBJ2-2 | . | TRBV28 | TGTGCCAGCAGTACAGGGGGCCCAAGCACCGGGGAGCTGTTTTTT | CASSTGGPSTGELFF
TRBD1 | TRBJ2-3 | many | TRBV7-2 | TGTGCCAGCAGCTTAGTTGGACAGGGGTTGAGCACAGATACGCAGTATTTT | CASSLVGQGLSTDTQYF
TRBD1 | TRBJ2-1 | . | TRBV2 | TGTGCCAGCAGGGCCGGGACAGGGTACAATGAGCAGTTCTTC | CASRAGTGYNEQFF
. | TRBJ2-5 | few | TRBV5-4 | TGTGCCAGCAGCTTGCCCGGGATCCAAGAGACCCAGTACTTC | CASSLPGIQETQYF
. | TRBJ1-1 | few | TRBV28 | TGTGCCAGCAGTTTATTGGCCGGCGGGAACACTGAAGCTTTCTTT | CASSLLAGGNTEAFF
TRBD2 | TRBJ2-1 | . | TRBV29-1 | TGCAGCGTTGTGGGCGGGAGGGCCAGCTACAATGAGCAGTTCTTC | CSVVGGRASYNEQFF
. | TRBJ2-1 | many | TRBV7-2 | TGTGCCAGCAGCTACCCGGAGGCGACCTCGCACAACAATGAGCAGTTCTTC | CASSYPEATSHNNEQFF
TRBD2 | TRBJ2-1 | many | TRBV7-2 | TGTGCCAGCAGCCCAAGCCGGACTAGCGGGAGTCGGGATGAGCAGTTCTTC | CASSPSRTSGSRDEQFF
. | TRBJ1-5 | . | TRBV7-9 | TGTGCCAGCAGTCTCGACGGGGGGGCTCATCAGCCCCAGCATTTT | CASSLDGGAHQPQHF
. | TRBJ2-3 | many | TRBV7-2 | TGTGCCAGCAGCTTAGCGCACTCGTCGACAGATACGCAGTATTTT | CASSLAHSSTDTQYF
TRBD1 | TRBJ1-2 | once | TRBV6-2/TRBV6-3 | TGTGCCAGCAGGCTAGGACAGGTCGGAGGCTACACCTTC | CASRLGQVGGYTF
. | TRBJ1-3 | . | TRBV14 | TGTGCCAGCAGCCAACAGAAGATAGTCTCTGGAAACACCATATATTTT | CASSQQKIVSGNTIYF
. | TRBJ1-1 | many | TRBV27 | TGTGCCAGCAGTTGGGGGAGGGGGAGTGAAGCTTTCTTT | CASSWGRGSEAFF
. | TRBJ1-2 | few | TRBV29-1 | TGCAGCGTTGAAGGGGGCACTAACTATGGCTACACCTTC | CSVEGGTNYGYTF
. | TRBJ2-5 | . | TRBV29-1 | TGCAGCGTTGAACTCCGGACCACCGCCGGGGAGACCCAGTACTTC | CSVELRTTAGETQYF
. | TRBJ2-6 | . | TRBV4-3 | TGCGCCAGCAGCCAAGAAAGCTCTGGGGCCAACGTCCTGACTTTC | CASSQESSGANVLTF
. | TRBJ1-5 | many | TRBV12-3/TRBV12-4 | TGTGCCAGCAGTTTAGCTGGGCCTACTAGCAATCAGCCCCAGCATTTT | CASSLAGPTSNQPQHF
. | TRBJ2-1 | few | TRBV9 | TGTGCCAGCAGCGTAAATGATGATGAGCAGTTCTTC | CASSVNDDEQFF
TRBD2 | TRBJ2-5 | . | TRBV6-5 | TGTGCCAGCAGCCCGACTAGCGGGGTTAGGCAAGAGACCCAGTACTTC | CASSPTSGVRQETQYF
. | TRBJ2-3 | . | TRBV7-2 | TGTGCCAGCAGCTTAGCTGGGTCTAGCACAGATACGCAGTATTTT | CASSLAGSSTDTQYF
. | TRBJ2-7 | few | TRBV20-1 | TGCAGTGCTATGAAAGCGGGGCAGTACTTC | CSAMKAGQYF
. | TRBJ2-1 | . | TRBV7-9 | TGTGCCAGCGGCCCCTACAATGAGCAGTTCTTC | CASGPYNEQFF
. | TRBJ1-1 | many | TRBV7-8 | TGTGCCAGCAGCTCCCCGGGCGGGCGAACTGAAGCTTTCTTT | CASSSPGGRTEAFF
. | TRBJ2-5 | many | TRBV7-2 | TGTGCCAGCGGCGGCTACAGAGAGACCCAGTACTTC | CASGGYRETQYF
. | TRBJ2-2 | few | TRBV5-1 | TGCGCCAGCAGCTCGACAGTGGAGTACACCGGGGAGCTGTTTTTT | CASSSTVEYTGELFF
. | TRBJ2-1 | . | TRBV7-8 | TGTGCCAGCAGCTTAATGGTAGGAGGTGGTGAGCAGTTCTTC | CASSLMVGGGEQFF
. | TRBJ2-1 | few | TRBV6-4 | TGTGCCAGCAGTGACGACGGTTACTCTGAGCAGTTCTTC | CASSDDGYSEQFF
TRBD1 | TRBJ2-5 | many | TRBV7-2 | TGTGCCAGCAGCTTAGGAGAGACAGGGTCGGGAGAGACCCAGTACTTC | CASSLGETGSGETQYF
. | TRBJ1-5 | many | TRBV7-2 | TGTGCCAGCAGCTTAGTTCCCGCTAATAATCAGCCCCAGCATTTT | CASSLVPANNQPQHF
. | TRBJ2-2 | few | TRBV12-3/TRBV12-4 | TGTGCCAGCAGTGACAATCCCAGGCCGAACACCGGGGAGCTGTTTTTT | CASSDNPRPNTGELFF
TRBD2 | TRBJ2-6 | once | TRBV20-1 | TGCAGTGCGAGAACTAGCGGGGGCTCTGGGGCCAACGTCCTGACTTTC | CSARTSGGSGANVLTF
. | TRBJ1-4 | . | TRBV20-1 | TGCAGTGCTAGAGCAAGGGACACCAAGGGGATCTCTAATGAAAAACTGTTTTTT | CSARARDTKGISNEKLFF
TRBD1 | TRBJ2-7 | many | TRBV7-2 | TGTGCCAGCAGCTTAGGGGACAGGCAGAGCGAGCAGTACTTC | CASSLGDRQSEQYF